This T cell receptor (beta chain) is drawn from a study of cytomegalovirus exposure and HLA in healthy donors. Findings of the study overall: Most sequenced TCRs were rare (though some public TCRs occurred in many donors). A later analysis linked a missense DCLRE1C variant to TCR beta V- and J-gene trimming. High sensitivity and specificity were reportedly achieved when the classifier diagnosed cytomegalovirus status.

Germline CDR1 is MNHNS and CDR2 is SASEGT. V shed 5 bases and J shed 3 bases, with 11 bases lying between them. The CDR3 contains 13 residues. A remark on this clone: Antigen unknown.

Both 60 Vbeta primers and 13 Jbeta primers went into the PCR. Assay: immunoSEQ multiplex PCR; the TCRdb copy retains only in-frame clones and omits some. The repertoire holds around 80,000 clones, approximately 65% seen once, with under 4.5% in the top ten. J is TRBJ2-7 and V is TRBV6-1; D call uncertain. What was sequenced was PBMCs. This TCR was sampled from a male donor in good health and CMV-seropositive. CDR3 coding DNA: TGTGCCAGCAGTCTCAACCTCGGCTACGAGCAGTACTTC. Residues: CASSLNLGYEQYF.